The next 22 T cell receptor beta chains were all read from a single sample in a study of T-cell reconstitution after alpha-beta-depleted transplantation in children. Using unique molecular identifiers, the investigators prepared the TCRbeta library. TCRdb independently ran MiXCR on the PCR reads; one entry per CDR3 protein. Of over 200,000 distinct CDR3 sequences listed, approximately 9.5% are singletons. The sequenced sample was PBMCs from the stem cell graft donor, obtained from the stem cell graft. All receptors come from a human donor who donated a stem cell graft to a child with acute lymphoblastic leukemia.

This clonotype was seen only a few times. The chain employs TRBV4-2 and TRBJ2-1, with D hard to call. V lost 1 base and J 9 bases, leaving 4 bases between the germline ends. This CDR3 comprises 11 residues. Per germline, CDR1 LGHNA and CDR2 YNFKEQ. CDR3 DNA sequence: TGTGCCAGCAGCCAAGGGACTGAGCAGTTCTTC. Protein: CASSQGTEQFF.

This clonotype was detected many times. The rearrangement uses TRBV6-6 and TRBJ1-5; TRBD1 matches 7 bases. Germline CDR1 reads MNHNY; CDR2 reads SVGAGI (reference sequence). This CDR3 has 13 residues. J was trimmed by 6 bases and V by 10 bases; bases with no gene match: 9. The CDR3 loop is CATLQGIPQPQHF. The DNA of the CDR3 is TGTGCCACCCTACAGGGGATCCCTCAGCCCCAGCATTTT.

This clonotype was seen a few times. The chain uses TRBV6-2 or TRBV6-3 and TRBJ2-7; D remains unclear. The CDR3 spans 13 residues. CDR1 is MNHEY and CDR2 is SVGEGT in the germline V gene. Trimming pared 7 bases from V and 3 bases from J, leaving 13 bases between. CDR3 sequence: CASTKGRSYEQYF. The CDR3 region has the DNA TGTGCCAGCACTAAGGGAAGGAGCTACGAGCAGTACTTC.

This clonotype has a handful of counts. This chain uses TRBV27 with TRBJ2-7; 13 bases line up with TRBD2. Trimming cost V 5 bases and J 5 bases; bases outside gene matches: 9. This CDR3 is built from 16 residues. Germline CDR1 is MNHEY and CDR2 is SMNVEV (reference sequence). Here the CDR3 DNA reads TGTGCCAGCAGTCCTACCGTCGGACTAGCGGGGGACGAGCAGTACTTC. Its protein product is CASSPTVGLAGDEQYF.

This clonotype was counted at least ten times. The rearrangement uses TRBV9 and TRBJ1-2; unclear D gene. CDR3 size: 14 residues. V gave up 1 base and J gave up 4 bases, with 11 bases separating them. Germline loops: CDR1 SGDLS, CDR2 YYNGEE. CDR3 DNA: TGTGCCAGCAGCGTAAGGGAGGGCGGCTATGGCTACACCTTC. The encoded protein is CASSVREGGYGYTF.

This clonotype has more than one count but fewer than ten. CDR3 sequence: CASSRNLLSRVHGYTF. The CDR3 nucleotides are TGCGCCAGCAGCCGCAACCTCTTGAGCAGGGTCCATGGCTACACCTTC. This sequence joins TRBV4-3 and TRBJ1-2; D might be TRBD1 (5 bases). CDR3 length equals 16 residues. Trimming left V 4 bases short and J 6 bases short, with 21 bases between. Germline CDR1 LGHNA, CDR2 YSLEER.

The sample holds many counts of this clonotype. The chain combines TRBV29-1 with TRBJ1-1; no clear D gene. Trimming pared 0 bases from V and 4 bases from J, leaving 6 bases between. This CDR3 has 12 residues. In germline, CDR1 is SQVTM, CDR2 ANQGSEA. In DNA form, the CDR3 reads TGCAGCGTTGAAGACACCTCCACTGAAGCTTTCTTT. It encodes CSVEDTSTEAFF.

This chain joins TRBV29-1 and TRBJ1-2; 8 nucleotides match TRBD1. From germline, CDR1 is SQVTM and CDR2 ANQGSEA. V lost 7 bases and J lost 8; bases outside the gene matches: 15. The CDR3 runs to 14 residues. CDR3 residues: CSARGGRGQDGYTF. The CDR3 DNA reads as TGCAGCGCGCGGGGTGGCAGGGGGCAGGACGGCTACACCTTC.

J is TRBJ1-2 and V is TRBV12-3 or TRBV12-4, with no clear D. CDR3 length: 18 amino acids. Trimming pared 2 bases from V and 1 base from J, leaving 20 bases between. As DNA, the CDR3 is TGTGCCAGCAGTTTACCCCGTTTCGACGGACTAAATAACTATGGCTACACCTTC. Encoded protein: CASSLPRFDGLNNYGYTF.

V gene TRBV5-5 combines with J gene TRBJ1-1; D is ambiguous. This CDR3 is 14 amino acids long. CDR1 SGHKS and CDR2 YYEKEE come from the germline V gene (reference sequence). The ends were cut back, 1 base at V and 2 bases at J, with 9 bases in the middle. The CDR3 is CASSLSWSNTEAFF. CDR3 coding DNA: TGTGCCAGCAGCTTGTCGTGGAGTAACACTGAAGCTTTCTTT.

This clonotype was detected only once. The chain recombines TRBV7-2 with TRBJ2-7, with TRBD1 identical over 10 bases. CDR1 is SGHTA, CDR2 FQGNSA, per germline. The CDR3 is 16 residues long. The junction had 13 bases not matched to a gene; V was cut back by 5 bases and J by 6 bases. CDR3 DNA sequence: TGTGCCAGCAGCCCAGGACCCGGGACAGGGGTGTCCGAGCAGTACTTC. This codes for CASSPGPGTGVSEQYF.

This rearrangement joins TRBV11-2 to TRBJ2-7; TRBD2 might be the D (6 bases). The germline gives CDR1 SGHAT, CDR2 FQNNGV. This CDR3 comprises 15 residues. Deletions cut 1 base from V and 6 bases from J, with 16 bases between. CDR3 region: CASSLGEAALGEQYF. The CDR3 DNA reads TGTGCCAGCAGCTTAGGGGAGGCCGCCCTGGGCGAGCAGTACTTC. Full variable domain (missing parts from reference TRBV11-2 and TRBJ2-7): EAGVAQSPRYKIIEKRQSVAFWCNPISGHATLYWYQQILGQGPKLLIQFQNNGVVDDSQLPKDRFSAERLKGVDSTLKIQPAKLEDSAVYLCASSLGEAALGEQYFGPGTRLTVT.

This sequence joins TRBV7-9 and TRBJ1-1; the D gene is possibly TRBD1 (5 bases). The germline V gene has CDR1 SEHNR and CDR2 FQNEAQ (reference sequence). The CDR3 spans 15 residues. The V end lost 1 base, the J end lost 0 bases, and 9 bases lay between the germline ends. The CDR3 here is CASSLVKGLNTEAFF. Written as DNA, the CDR3 is TGTGCCAGCAGCTTAGTAAAGGGACTGAACACTGAAGCTTTCTTT. The full variable domain, its missing parts supplied by reference TRBV7-9 and TRBJ1-1, is DTGVSQNPRHKITKRGQNVTFRCDPISEHNRLYWYRQTLGQGPEFLTYFQNEAQLEKSRLLSDRFSAERPKGSFSTLEIQRTEQGDSAMYLCASSLVKGLNTEAFFGQGTRLTVV.

This clonotype was detected only a few times. The rearrangement joins TRBV24-1 to TRBJ1-4, with TRBD1 as a possible D gene (5 bases). The CDR3 sequence is 14 residues long. The V end was cut by 3 bases, the J end by 4 bases, with 8 bases between. CDR1 is KGHDR, CDR2 SFDVKD, per germline. CDR3 region: CATSDQGHNEKLFF. CDR3 in DNA: TGTGCCACCAGTGATCAAGGACATAATGAAAAACTGTTTTTT.

This clonotype was detected ten times or more. V and J are TRBV6-1 and TRBJ2-7, with TRBD1 matching 7 bases. With V trimmed by 5 bases and J by 2 bases, 9 bases remained unmatched. The CDR3 length is 15 residues. Germline V gives CDR1 MNHNS, CDR2 SASEGT. The CDR3: CASSRQDRVAYEQYF. The CDR3 nucleotides are TGTGCCAGCAGTAGACAAGACAGGGTGGCCTACGAGCAGTACTTC.

This clonotype was picked up a small number of times. This chain links TRBV20-1 with TRBJ2-2, with 8 bases fitting TRBD2. V gave up 0 bases and J gave up 4 bases; unmatched junction bases: 10. The CDR3 totals 17 residues. CDR1 DFQATT and CDR2 SNEGSKA come from the germline V gene (reference sequence). The CDR3 sequence: CSAREMRGAGVTGELFF. CDR3 DNA sequence: TGCAGTGCTAGAGAGATGCGGGGGGCGGGGGTCACCGGGGAGCTGTTTTTT.

This clonotype was seen more than once but under ten times. V gene TRBV19 combines with J gene TRBJ1-2, with a possible D match to TRBD1 (5 bases). The CDR3 length is 13 residues. Between the trimmed V and J ends, which lost 3 bases and 8 bases, there was a span of 13 bases. The V gene's germline CDR1 is LNHDA and CDR2 SQIVND (reference sequence). The CDR3 coding sequence is TGTGCCAGTAGTATCCAAGGGGCTGGAGGCTACACCTTC. As protein: CASSIQGAGGYTF.

The V gene is TRBV10-3, the J gene TRBJ2-7; D may be TRBD1 (6 bases). CDR1 is ENHRY and CDR2 is SYGVKD in the germline V gene. Trimming took 3 bases from V and 5 from J, leaving 20 bases between them. The CDR3 runs to 16 residues. As DNA, the CDR3 is TGTGCCATCAGTGACCCCCTTTACAGGGCTAGGGACGAGCAGTACTTC. Translated, it gives CAISDPLYRARDEQYF.

This clonotype counts as medium-sized. The gene calls are TRBV10-3 and TRBJ2-3; D gene unclear. Germline-derived CDR1 and CDR2 are ENHRY and SYGVKD. V lost 3 bases, J lost 2 bases, and 0 bases lay in between. This CDR3 comprises 11 residues. CDR3 sequence reads: CAISDTDTQYF. The CDR3 nucleotides read TGTGCCATCAGTGACACAGATACGCAGTATTTT.

V usage is TRBV6-5 and J usage is TRBJ2-2; D is undetermined. This CDR3 is built from 14 residues. Trimming removed 1 base from V and 1 base from J, with 4 bases in between. Germline lookup yields CDR1 MNHEY and CDR2 SVGAGI. CDR3 DNA sequence: TGTGCCAGCAGTTACTTCGGGAACACCGGGGAGCTGTTTTTT. It codes for CASSYFGNTGELFF.

The chain combines TRBV9 with TRBJ2-2, with D perhaps matching TRBD1 or TRBD2 (7 bases each). This CDR3 is built from 17 residues. Germline V gene lookup returns CDR1 SGDLS and CDR2 YYNGEE. V lost 3 bases, J lost 5 bases, and 20 bases lay in between. The CDR3 DNA reads TGTGCCAGCAGCGCACCCAGGGGGGGCCTGGGGACCGGGGAGCTGTTTTTT. It yields the protein CASSAPRGGLGTGELFF. The full variable domain, its missing parts supplied by reference TRBV9 and TRBJ2-2, is DSGVTQTPKHLITATGQRVTLRCSPRSGDLSVYWYQQSLDQGLQFLIQYYNGEERAKGNILERFSAQQFPDLHSELNLSSLELGDSALYFCASSAPRGGLGTGELFFGEGSRLTVL.

This clonotype was picked up a small number of times. The chain carries TRBV18 and TRBJ2-1; the match to TRBD1 covers 7 bases. Germline assignment: CDR1 KGHSH and CDR2 LQKENI. V was clipped by 0 bases and J by 2 bases; unmatched bases: 1. CDR3 length equals 15 residues. DNA for the CDR3: TGTGCCAGCTCACCACCGGACAGGCCCTACAATGAGCAGTTCTTC. It yields the protein CASSPPDRPYNEQFF.